The 7 T cell receptor beta chains presented below share a single source sample, sequenced in a study of control samples from healthy donors and cancer patients. TCRdb's table, derived via immunoSEQ multiplex PCR, lists solely in-frame clones and lacks some. The table lists 99,000 or so clones, roughly four fifths of them singletons. Material: blood. Receptors originate from a man in his 60s in good health.

The genes are TRBV7-2 and TRBJ2-7; D is ambiguous. The length of the CDR3 is 17 residues. The germline V gene encodes CDR1 SGHTA and CDR2 FQGNSA. V was cut by 4 bases and J by 3 bases, with 22 bases left in between. This chain's CDR3 is CASSSKGKAPYYYEQYF. The CDR3 DNA sequence: TGTGCCAGCAGCTCAAAAGGGAAGGCCCCATACTACTACGAGCAGTACTTC.

This rearrangement joins TRBV6-4 to TRBJ2-3; TRBD2 matches at 14 bases. The germline V gene encodes CDR1 MRHNA and CDR2 SNTAGT. V was clipped by 6 bases and J by 4 bases; unmatched bases: 6. The CDR3 extends over 16 amino acids. The CDR3 here is CASSQETSGGADTQYF. Written as DNA, the CDR3 is TGTGCCAGCAGCCAAGAGACTAGCGGGGGGGCAGATACGCAGTATTTT.

DNA for the CDR3: TGTGCCAGCAGCCCTAACATGGGGCAGTCGCGGGAAAAACTGTTTTTT. This codes for CASSPNMGQSREKLFF. The chain joins TRBV9 to TRBJ1-4, with TRBD1 as a possible D gene (5 bases). Deletions cut 4 bases from V and 8 bases from J, with 21 bases between. The CDR3 totals 16 residues. Germline CDR1 and CDR2: SGDLS and YYNGEE. The whole variable domain, filled in from reference TRBV9 and TRBJ1-4, reads DSGVTQTPKHLITATGQRVTLRCSPRSGDLSVYWYQQSLDQGLQFLIQYYNGEERAKGNILERFSAQQFPDLHSELNLSSLELGDSALYFCASSPNMGQSREKLFFGSGTQLSVL.

The chain combines TRBV6-4 with TRBJ2-1; 8 bases match TRBD1. Germline CDR1 and CDR2: MRHNA and SNTAGT. V lost 6 bases to trimming and J lost 3 bases; unmatched junction nucleotides: 4. The CDR3 is 14 amino acids. The CDR3 nucleotides read TGTGCCAGCAGCCCCGGACAGGGCTACAATGAGCAGTTCTTC. It specifies CASSPGQGYNEQFF.

The V call is TRBV27, the J call TRBJ2-1; TRBD2 matches at 12 bases. V lost 5 bases to trimming and J lost 3 bases; unmatched junction nucleotides: 14. The length of the CDR3 is 19 residues. Looked up from germline, CDR1 is MNHEY and CDR2 is SMNVEV (reference sequence). This CDR3 reads CASSPSSGRVTRDYNEQFF. DNA for the CDR3: TGTGCCAGCAGTCCCTCTAGCGGGAGGGTCACGAGGGACTACAATGAGCAGTTCTTC.

This clone came up a few times. Other nucleotide sequences in the sample specify the same CDR3. This chain uses TRBV5-1 with TRBJ1-1, with TRBD1 matching 9 bases. V dropped 4 bases and J dropped 1; count of bases not matched to a gene: 2. Germline loops: CDR1 SGHRS, CDR2 YFSETQ. The CDR3 length is 14 residues. The CDR3 protein is CASSLDRGNTEAFF. CDR3 DNA sequence: TGCGCCAGCAGCCTGGACAGGGGGAACACTGAAGCTTTCTTT.

This clone occurred many times. V and J are TRBV9 and TRBJ1-2; D remains ambiguous. The germline V gene has CDR1 SGDLS and CDR2 YYNGEE. This CDR3 has 14 amino acids. Trimming cost V 1 base and J 2 bases, with 9 bases left between them. CDR3 nucleotide sequence: TGTGCCAGCAGCGTACGCACGGCCAACTATGGCTACACCTTC. Translation: CASSVRTANYGYTF.